The clone carrying this T cell receptor beta chain was seen only once. What it binds is not known. This record belongs to a study of cytomegalovirus exposure and HLA in healthy donors. The CDR3 has 13 residues. V lost 6 bases and J 3 bases, leaving 11 bases between the germline ends. Per the germline V gene, CDR1 is MRHNA and CDR2 is SNTAGT. This PCR relied on a set of 60 Vbeta primers and 13 Jbeta primers. Authors' methods: Later work found 80 million or so unique TCR beta chains, with 9.5 million to 11 million shared. This table comes from immunoSEQ multiplex PCR, and its TCRdb copy is limited to in-frame clones, with some not included. V and J calls and clone size are copied from that table; D and trimming were computed from the DNA. Among 180,000 or so clones listed, just under 80% were seen once. Study-level findings and limits: In an earlier analysis, productive rearrangement rates for most beta V segments clustered near 87% or 30%. An analysis that came later showed most CMV-associated TCR beta chains appearing HLA-restricted.

Sequencing was performed on PBMCs. The chain couples TRBV6-4 to TRBJ2-5, with a tentative D call TRBD1 (6 bases). This receptor was identified in a female donor in good health and CMV-seronegative. CDR3 in amino acids: CASSSRDKETQYF. In DNA form, the CDR3 reads TGTGCCAGCAGCAGCCGGGACAAAGAGACCCAGTACTTC.